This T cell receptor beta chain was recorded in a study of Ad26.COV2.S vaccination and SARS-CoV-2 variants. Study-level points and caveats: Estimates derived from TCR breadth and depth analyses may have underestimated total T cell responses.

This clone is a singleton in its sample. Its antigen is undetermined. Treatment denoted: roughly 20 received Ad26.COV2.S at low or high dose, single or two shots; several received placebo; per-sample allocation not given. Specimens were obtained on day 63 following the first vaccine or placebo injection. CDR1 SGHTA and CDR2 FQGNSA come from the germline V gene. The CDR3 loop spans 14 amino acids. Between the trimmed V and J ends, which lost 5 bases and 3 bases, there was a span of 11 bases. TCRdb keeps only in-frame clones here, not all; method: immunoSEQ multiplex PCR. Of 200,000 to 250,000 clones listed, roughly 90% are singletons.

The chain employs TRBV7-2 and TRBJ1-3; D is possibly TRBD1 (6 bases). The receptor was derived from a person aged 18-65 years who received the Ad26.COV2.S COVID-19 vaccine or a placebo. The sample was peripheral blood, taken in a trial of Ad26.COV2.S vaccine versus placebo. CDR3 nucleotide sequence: TGTGCCAGCAGCCCCACAGGGTTTGGAAACACCATATATTTT. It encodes CASSPTGFGNTIYF. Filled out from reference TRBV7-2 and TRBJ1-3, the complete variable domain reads GAGVSQSPSNKVTEKGKDVELRCDPISGHTALYWYRQSLGQGLEFLIYFQGNSAPDKSGLPSDRFSAERTGGSVSTLTIQRTQQEDSAVYLCASSPTGFGNTIYFGEGSWLTVV.